The 30 T cell receptor beta chains in this list originate from one sample, sequenced in a study of blood T cell repertoires in COVID-19. The repertoire was sequenced with immunoSEQ multiplex PCR; TCRdb's copy has only in-frame clones and lacks some. The sample contains 55,000 to 70,000 clones, about 89% of which appear only once. The sequencing sample was made of peripheral blood. The source of these receptors is a man aged 60 to 75 with active or convalescent COVID-19.

V and J are TRBV7-6 and TRBJ2-2; 9 bases fit TRBD1. The CDR3 runs to 15 residues. Trimming removed 5 bases from V and 2 bases from J; junction bases left unmatched: 3. The V gene's germline CDR1 is SGHVS and CDR2 FNYEAQ. The CDR3 reads CASSTTGGNTGELFF. The CDR3 DNA follows: TGTGCCAGCAGCACTACAGGGGGCAACACCGGGGAGCTGTTTTTT. The whole variable domain, filled in from reference TRBV7-6 and TRBJ2-2, reads GAGVSQSPRYKVTKRGQDVALRCDPISGHVSLYWYRQALGQGPEFLTYFNYEAQQDKSGLPNDRFSAERPEGSISTLTIQRTEQRDSAMYRCASSTTGGNTGELFFGEGSRLTVL.

This clone was detected only once. This sequence joins TRBV6-1 and TRBJ1-3, with D unresolved. Germline V gene data show CDR1 as MNHNS and CDR2 as SASEGT. V lost 3 bases and J 8 bases, leaving 11 bases between the germline ends. CDR3 length: 13 amino acids. The CDR3 reads CASSDNRGYTIYF. CDR3 coding DNA: TGTGCCAGCAGTGATAACCGGGGATACACCATATATTTT.

V and J are TRBV27 and TRBJ1-2; D is unresolved. The CDR3 is 12 residues long. Trimming took off 6 bases at V and 6 bases at J, with 11 bases between the two ends. Germline CDR1 is MNHEY and CDR2 is SMNVEV (reference sequence). CDR3 DNA: TGTGCCAGCAGCACCCGTGGCAATGGCTACACCTTC. Translated, it gives CASSTRGNGYTF.

The chain uses TRBV6-4 and TRBJ1-1; 7 bases agree with TRBD1. Looked up from germline, CDR1 is MRHNA and CDR2 is SNTAGT. The CDR3 runs to 13 residues. After removal of 5 bases from V and 5 bases from J, the junction contained 5 bases not matched to a gene. The CDR3 sequence: CASSLKQGTEAFF. DNA for the CDR3: TGTGCCAGCAGTCTCAAACAGGGGACTGAAGCTTTCTTT.

This rearrangement joins TRBV30 to TRBJ2-7, with D perhaps TRBD2 (6 bases). The V end lost 3 bases, the J end lost 0 bases, and 15 bases lay between the germline ends. The CDR3 is 15 amino acids. CDR1 and CDR2 (germline): GTSNPN, SVGIG (reference sequence). The CDR3 region has the DNA TGTGCCTGGAGCGGAGGGGCGGGAAGCTCCTACGAGCAGTACTTC. Its translation is CAWSGGAGSSYEQYF.

This clone was observed a single time. The chain recombines TRBV27 with TRBJ1-6; 11 bases fit TRBD1. CDR3 length: 15 residues. In germline, CDR1 is MNHEY, CDR2 SMNVEV (reference sequence). The trim removed 6 bases at V and 7 bases at J, leaving 5 bases unmatched. The CDR3 nucleotides read TGTGCCAGCAGCTTGGGGACAGGGGGGAATTCACCCCTCCACTTT. Its translation: CASSLGTGGNSPLHF.

This clone was seen only once. CDR3 nucleotides: TGCGCCAGCAGCTCGAGGGAGAGGATCACTGAAGCTTTCTTT. It codes for CASSSRERITEAFF. The chain recombines TRBV5-1 with TRBJ1-1; D remains unclear. The CDR3 covers 14 residues. V gave up 3 bases and J gave up 4 bases, with 13 bases separating them. Looked up from germline, CDR1 is SGHRS and CDR2 is YFSETQ.

This clone came up a few times. The chain couples TRBV5-1 to TRBJ2-2; D not certain. The CDR3 runs 14 residues. The V gene's germline CDR1 is SGHRS and CDR2 YFSETQ. The V gene lost 6 bases and the J gene lost 1 base, with 10 bases spanning the gap. As DNA, the CDR3 is TGCGCCAGCAATGGCTTTATGAACACCGGGGAGCTGTTTTTT. Translated, it gives CASNGFMNTGELFF.

The chain joins TRBV28 to TRBJ1-2; D is possibly TRBD1 (6 bases). The germline V and J ends were trimmed by 5 bases and 3 bases, with 10 bases remaining between them. The CDR3 sequence is 13 residues long. Looked up from germline, CDR1 is MDHEN and CDR2 is SYDVKM. The DNA for the CDR3 is TGTGCCAGCAGTATACAGGGTCACTATGGCTACACCTTC. Amino acid sequence: CASSIQGHYGYTF.

This clone was counted a single time. V and J are TRBV5-4 and TRBJ2-7; 11 nucleotides align to TRBD2. J lost 5 bases, V lost 2 bases, and 6 bases had no gene match. This CDR3 region has 15 residues. CDR1 and CDR2 from the germline V gene are SGHNT and YYREEE (reference sequence). The chain's CDR3 is CASSLLSGGADEQYF. In DNA, the CDR3 is TGTGCCAGCAGCTTACTTAGCGGGGGGGCCGACGAGCAGTACTTC.

This chain joins TRBV19 and TRBJ2-5; weak D call: TRBD2 (7 bases). Germline V gene sequence: CDR1 LNHDA, CDR2 SQIVND (reference sequence). There are 16 residues in the CDR3. V was pared by 3 bases and J by 5 bases, with 19 bases between. Here the CDR3 reads CASSIASRGGGETQYF. In nucleotides, the CDR3 is TGTGCCAGTAGTATCGCGTCTAGGGGGGGAGGGGAGACCCAGTACTTC.

The rearrangement joins TRBV6-5 to TRBJ2-7; D possibly corresponds to TRBD2 (5 bases). Germline CDR1 is MNHEY and CDR2 is SVGAGI. The CDR3 runs to 14 residues. V lost 5 bases and J lost 4, with 15 bases in between. This CDR3 reads CASSRTRDRYEQYF. The CDR3 nucleotides are TGTGCCAGCAGTAGAACTAGAGACCGGTACGAGCAGTACTTC.

This chain joins TRBV6-1 and TRBJ1-5; no clear D gene. The CDR3 loop spans 14 amino acids. Trimming took 7 bases from V and 4 from J, leaving 14 bases between them. Germline-derived CDR1 and CDR2 are MNHNS and SASEGT. The CDR3 loop is CASKSGRSNQPQHF. The CDR3 DNA reads as TGTGCCAGCAAATCCGGGAGAAGTAATCAGCCCCAGCATTTT.

The V gene is TRBV9, the J gene TRBJ1-3; TRBD1 matches 8 bases. The V and J ends lost 0 bases and 4 bases, in that order; junction bases with no gene match: 0. CDR1 is SGDLS, CDR2 YYNGEE, per germline. The CDR3 extends over 14 amino acids. The CDR3: CASSVGTGGNTIYF. The DNA of the CDR3 is TGTGCCAGCAGCGTAGGGACAGGGGGAAACACCATATATTTT.

V is TRBV3-1 (or the pseudogene TRBV3-2) and J is TRBJ2-1; TRBD2 is a possible D gene (5 bases). The V end lost 5 bases, the J end lost 0 bases, and 14 bases lay between the germline ends. The CDR3 has 16 residues. Germline V gives CDR1 LGHDT, CDR2 YNNKEL (reference sequence). The CDR3 nucleotides are TGTGCCAGCAGCTCCCGAGAAGGGAGCTCCTACAATGAGCAGTTCTTC. The encoded protein is CASSSREGSSYNEQFF.

The genes are TRBV5-1 and TRBJ1-1; 7 bases agree with TRBD1. CDR1 is SGHRS and CDR2 is YFSETQ in the germline V gene. J gave up 7 bases and V 0 bases, and 3 bases lay outside the gene matches. This CDR3 has 13 residues. The CDR3 DNA follows: TGCGCCAGCAGCTTGGAACAGGGGATTGAAGCTTTCTTT. Translating gives CASSLEQGIEAFF.

V gene TRBV7-8 combines with J gene TRBJ2-2, with a possible D match to TRBD1 (7 bases). The CDR3 runs to 16 residues. V lost 5 bases and J lost 5, with 18 bases in between. CDR1 is SGHVS and CDR2 is FQNEAQ in the germline V gene. CDR3: CASSQRSAGGTGELFF. The DNA for the CDR3 is TGTGCCAGCAGCCAGAGATCGGCAGGGGGGACCGGGGAGCTGTTTTTT.

V usage is TRBV7-3 and J usage is TRBJ2-5; 14 positions agree with TRBD2. V dropped 5 bases and J dropped 1; count of bases not matched to a gene: 6. Germline assignment: CDR1 SGHTA and CDR2 FQGTGA. The CDR3 contains 17 residues. CDR3 in amino acids: CASSTGLAGGSQETQYF. For the CDR3, the DNA is TGTGCCAGCAGCACCGGACTAGCGGGGGGATCCCAAGAGACCCAGTACTTC.

V gene TRBV6-5 combines with J gene TRBJ2-2; D not resolved. Per the germline V gene, CDR1 is MNHEY and CDR2 is SVGAGI. This CDR3 region has 15 residues. Trimming left V 6 bases short and J 0 bases short, with 11 bases between. The CDR3, as DNA: TGTGCCAGCAGCCGTACTCAATCGAACACCGGGGAGCTGTTTTTT. It codes for CASSRTQSNTGELFF.

This chain uses TRBV27 with TRBJ2-1, with 11 bases that match TRBD2. The CDR3 covers 16 residues. J gave up 0 bases and V 8 bases, and 6 bases lay outside the gene matches. Germline CDR1 is MNHEY and CDR2 is SMNVEV (reference sequence). DNA of the CDR3: TGTGCCAGCCGAGGGACTAGCGGTAGCTCCTACAATGAGCAGTTCTTC. Its protein is CASRGTSGSSYNEQFF.

This chain joins TRBV3-1 (or the pseudogene TRBV3-2) and TRBJ2-2, with 10 nucleotides matching TRBD2. CDR3 length equals 18 residues. Trimming cost V 4 bases and J 5 bases; bases outside gene matches: 13. From germline, CDR1 is LGHDT and CDR2 YNNKEL (reference sequence). The CDR3 nucleotides read TGTGCCAGCAGCCTCTACTCTCTAGCGGGAGCGGATACCGGGGAGCTGTTTTTT. This codes for CASSLYSLAGADTGELFF.

The chain links TRBV24-1 to TRBJ2-2, with 10 bases lining up with TRBD1. Germline-derived CDR1 and CDR2 are KGHDR and SFDVKD. The trim removed 7 bases at V and 6 bases at J, leaving 4 bases unmatched. The CDR3 runs 14 residues. The CDR3 nucleotides are TGTGCCACCAGCAGACAGGGGGCGGCCGGGGAGCTGTTTTTT. Translated: CATSRQGAAGELFF.

V is TRBV15 and J is TRBJ2-7, with 9 bases identical to TRBD1. Germline values: CDR1 LNHNV, CDR2 YYDKDF (reference sequence). This CDR3 has 13 residues. The V and J ends lost 9 bases and 4 bases, in that order; junction bases with no gene match: 7. Here the CDR3 DNA reads TGTGCCACGACGGACAGGGGTCCTTACGAGCAGTACTTC. Translation gives CATTDRGPYEQYF. The variable domain in full, with the rest retrieved from reference TRBV15 and TRBJ2-7, is DAMVIQNPRYQVTQFGKPVTLSCSQTLNHNVMYWYQQKSSQAPKLLFHYYDKDFNNEADTPDNFQSRRPNTSFCFLDIRSPGLGDTAMYLCATTDRGPYEQYFGPGTRLTVT.

V usage is TRBV5-1 and J usage is TRBJ2-1, with D possibly matching TRBD2 (6 bases). This CDR3 spans 15 amino acids. Deletions cut 2 bases from V and 4 bases from J, with 13 bases between. CDR1 and CDR2 from the germline V gene are SGHRS and YFSETQ. CDR3 nucleotide sequence: TGCGCCAGCAGCTTAACCGGGACTGATTACAATGAGCAGTTCTTC. Protein sequence: CASSLTGTDYNEQFF.

The chain is built from TRBV6-5 and TRBJ2-4, with no clear D. Germline values: CDR1 MNHEY, CDR2 SVGAGI. V lost 2 bases and J lost 5, with 7 bases in between. This CDR3 contains 13 residues. The CDR3 is CASSYKRENIQYF. Here the CDR3 DNA reads TGTGCCAGCAGTTACAAGCGCGAAAACATTCAGTACTTC.

This clone was recorded only once. V usage is TRBV6-2 or TRBV6-3 and J usage is TRBJ1-5, with unresolved D. The CDR3 has 16 residues. The germline gives CDR1 MNHEY, CDR2 SVGEGT. V lost 0 bases and J lost 3, with 12 bases in between. The CDR3 region has the DNA TGTGCCAGCAGTTACTCATCACAGTTCCTCAATCAGCCCCAGCATTTT. Amino acids: CASSYSSQFLNQPQHF.

The chain is built from TRBV18 and TRBJ2-7, with unresolved D. The CDR3 sequence is 14 residues long. The germline gives CDR1 KGHSH, CDR2 LQKENI. Trimming took 2 bases from V and 4 from J, leaving 12 bases between them. CDR3 residues: CASSPVSQQYEQYF. Here the CDR3 DNA reads TGTGCCAGCTCACCAGTTAGTCAACAGTACGAGCAGTACTTC. Using reference TRBV18 and TRBJ2-7 for the parts outside the CDR3, the full variable domain is NAGVMQNPRHLVRRRGQEARLRCSPMKGHSHVYWYRQLPEEGLKFMVYLQKENIIDESGMPKERFSAEFPKEGPSILRIQQVVRGDSAAYFCASSPVSQQYEQYFGPGTRLTVT.

The V gene is TRBV4-1, the J gene TRBJ1-5; D gene ambiguous. The CDR3 totals 16 residues. Trimming removed 1 base at V and 0 bases at J, with 10 bases between. The germline gives CDR1 MGHRA, CDR2 YSYEKL. The CDR3 nucleotides read TGCGCCAGCAGCCAAGTGGTCAGTTCTAGCAATCAGCCCCAGCATTTT. It yields the protein CASSQVVSSSNQPQHF.

V is TRBV10-3 and J is TRBJ2-2, with TRBD1 identical over 8 bases. The CDR3 has 14 amino acids. The V segment lost 3 bases and the J segment 4 bases; nucleotides outside the gene matches: 1. The germline V gene has CDR1 ENHRY and CDR2 SYGVKD. The CDR3, as DNA: TGTGCCATCAGTGAAACAGGGGGCACCGGGGAGCTGTTTTTT. Its translation is CAISETGGTGELFF.

This clone was picked up a small number of times. This chain uses TRBV7-6 with TRBJ2-7; possible D gene TRBD2, 6 bases. The germline V gene encodes CDR1 SGHVS and CDR2 FNYEAQ. Trimming took 2 bases from V and 6 from J, leaving 8 bases between them. CDR3 length: 12 residues. CDR3 sequence: CASSLNSGEQYF. The CDR3 DNA follows: TGTGCCAGCAGCTTAAATAGCGGCGAGCAGTACTTC.